The 15 T cell receptor beta chains below all came from one sample that was sequenced in a study of blood T cell repertoires in COVID-19. Method: immunoSEQ multiplex PCR; TCRdb's copy keeps in-frame clones and lacks some. The sample has about 160,000 clones, more than 75% seen once. The source material was peripheral blood. The receptors were gathered from a man between 60 and 75 years old with active or convalescent COVID-19.

The chain recombines TRBV13 with TRBJ2-2, with D possibly matching TRBD2 (5 bases). Germline assignment: CDR1 PRHDT and CDR2 FYEKMQ (reference sequence). This CDR3 has 17 amino acids. The V end was cut by 3 bases, the J end by 4 bases, with 18 bases between. CDR3 sequence (DNA): TGTGCCAGCAGCTTCCCCGCGGGCAGATTTAGCACCGGGGAGCTGTTTTTT. This encodes CASSFPAGRFSTGELFF.

The chain is built from TRBV19 and TRBJ1-6, with 8 bases fitting TRBD1. The CDR3 sequence is 14 residues long. Trimming removed 4 bases from V and 7 bases from J; junction bases left unmatched: 3. CDR1 is LNHDA and CDR2 is SQIVND in the germline V gene (reference sequence). For the CDR3, the DNA is TGTGCCAGTAGTAGCGGACAGGGAAATTCACCCCTCCACTTT. Protein: CASSSGQGNSPLHF.

The chain links TRBV6-5 to TRBJ1-1; D not certain. The germline V and J ends were trimmed by 2 bases and 1 base, with 11 bases remaining between them. This CDR3 has 15 residues. The V gene's germline CDR1 is MNHEY and CDR2 SVGAGI. CDR3 loop: CASSYRRSPNTEAFF. The CDR3 nucleotides are TGTGCCAGCAGTTACAGGAGGAGCCCGAACACTGAAGCTTTCTTT.

The chain is built from TRBV24-1 and TRBJ2-2, with D hard to call. CDR1 and CDR2 from the germline V gene are KGHDR and SFDVKD. The CDR3 is made up of 14 amino acids. Trimming pared 5 bases from V and 2 bases from J, leaving 8 bases between. Written as DNA, the CDR3 is TGTGCCACCAGTGCCACTGGTAACACCGGGGAGCTGTTTTTT. It yields the protein CATSATGNTGELFF.

This chain links TRBV2 with TRBJ1-5, with 8 nucleotides matching TRBD1. The CDR3 totals 14 residues. CDR1 is SNHLY and CDR2 is FYNNEI in the germline V gene. The junction had 8 bases not matched to a gene; V was cut back by 7 bases and J by 6 bases. CDR3 loop: CASTQGAVSQPQHF. The CDR3 coding sequence is TGTGCCAGCACCCAGGGGGCAGTGAGTCAGCCCCAGCATTTT.

The chain combines TRBV7-9 with TRBJ1-2, with 7 nucleotides matching TRBD1. The CDR3 has 15 residues. The germline gives CDR1 SEHNR, CDR2 FQNEAQ (reference sequence). The J segment lost 8 bases and the V segment lost 1 base, leaving 10 bases of the junction unmatched. Here the CDR3 DNA reads TGTGCCAGCAGCTTAGGAGTCGGCAGGGGGGAAGGCTACACCTTC. It encodes CASSLGVGRGEGYTF.

The V call is TRBV5-8, the J call TRBJ1-2; tentative D call: TRBD1 (6 bases). The V end was cut by 0 bases, the J end by 2 bases, with 17 bases between. The germline V gene encodes CDR1 SGHTS and CDR2 YDEGEE. This CDR3 spans 17 amino acids. The CDR3 region is CASSLGSSGTPNYGYTF. DNA for the CDR3: TGTGCCAGCAGCTTGGGTTCGTCCGGGACACCGAACTATGGCTACACCTTC.

This sequence joins TRBV6-5 and TRBJ1-2; D is unresolved. The CDR3 spans 13 residues. CDR1 and CDR2 from the germline V gene are MNHEY and SVGAGI. The ends were cut back, 6 bases at V and 0 bases at J, with 8 bases in the middle. CDR3 loop: CASRPEANYGYTF. For the CDR3, the DNA is TGTGCCAGCAGGCCCGAGGCTAACTATGGCTACACCTTC.

The chain links TRBV28 to TRBJ1-1; 8 bases are shared with TRBD1. With 6 bases clipped from V and 1 base from J, the junction kept 22 bases outside the gene matches. The CDR3 sequence is 20 residues long. Germline CDR1 is MDHEN and CDR2 is SYDVKM. CDR3 nucleotide sequence: TGTGCCAGCAGCTTACATGACGGACAGGGCGTCCCGATCCAGAACACTGAAGCTTTCTTT. Protein: CASSLHDGQGVPIQNTEAFF.

This chain uses TRBV28 with TRBJ1-1, with a tentative D call TRBD1 (6 bases). Between the trimmed V and J ends, which lost 2 bases and 7 bases, there was a span of 17 bases. This CDR3 is built from 15 residues. Germline-derived CDR1 and CDR2 are MDHEN and SYDVKM. CDR3 amino acids: CASSLPGAAGDEAFF. CDR3 bases: TGTGCCAGCAGTTTACCAGGGGCCGCGGGGGATGAAGCTTTCTTT.

V and J are TRBV6-6 and TRBJ2-7; 10 nucleotides match TRBD2. Germline V gene data show CDR1 as MNHNY and CDR2 as SVGAGI (reference sequence). After removal of 4 bases from V and 2 bases from J, the junction contained 5 bases not matched to a gene. The CDR3 length is 15 residues. Written as DNA, the CDR3 is TGTGCCAGCAGTTCTAGCGGGAGTGCGACCTACGAGCAGTACTTC. It specifies CASSSSGSATYEQYF.

The rearrangement links TRBV5-4 to TRBJ1-4, with 12 bases identical to TRBD1. CDR1 SGHNT and CDR2 YYREEE come from the germline V gene (reference sequence). The CDR3 loop spans 15 amino acids. V shed 4 bases, J shed 7 bases, and the junction held 5 bases outside the gene matches. DNA for the CDR3: TGTGCCAGCAGCGGGGACAGGGGGCGCGGTGAAAAACTGTTTTTT. The encoded protein is CASSGDRGRGEKLFF.

The V gene is TRBV25-1, the J gene TRBJ2-7; 8 bases match TRBD2. CDR3 size: 15 residues. The germline V gene has CDR1 MGHDK and CDR2 SYGVNS. The trim removed 7 bases at V and 0 bases at J, leaving 8 bases unmatched. CDR3: CASTLSGGRSYEQYF. The CDR3 nucleotides read TGTGCCAGCACCCTAAGCGGGGGCCGCTCCTACGAGCAGTACTTC.

This chain uses TRBV27 with TRBJ2-4, with a weak D call TRBD2 (5 bases). Germline-derived CDR1 and CDR2 are MNHEY and SMNVEV (reference sequence). This CDR3 is 13 amino acids long. V shed 6 bases and J shed 7 bases, with 13 bases lying between them. CDR3 in amino acids: CASSRSAVNIQYF. Here the CDR3 DNA reads TGTGCCAGCAGCCGGTCAGCGGTCAACATTCAGTACTTC.

As DNA, the CDR3 is TGTGCCATCAGCCGGTCTGGAGGGGAAGAGACCCAGTACTTC. Translated: CAISRSGGEETQYF. The genes are TRBV10-3 and TRBJ2-5; D might be TRBD2 (6 bases). The length of the CDR3 is 14 residues. Germline V gene sequence: CDR1 ENHRY, CDR2 SYGVKD. The V and J ends lost 6 bases and 3 bases respectively, with 14 bases between them.